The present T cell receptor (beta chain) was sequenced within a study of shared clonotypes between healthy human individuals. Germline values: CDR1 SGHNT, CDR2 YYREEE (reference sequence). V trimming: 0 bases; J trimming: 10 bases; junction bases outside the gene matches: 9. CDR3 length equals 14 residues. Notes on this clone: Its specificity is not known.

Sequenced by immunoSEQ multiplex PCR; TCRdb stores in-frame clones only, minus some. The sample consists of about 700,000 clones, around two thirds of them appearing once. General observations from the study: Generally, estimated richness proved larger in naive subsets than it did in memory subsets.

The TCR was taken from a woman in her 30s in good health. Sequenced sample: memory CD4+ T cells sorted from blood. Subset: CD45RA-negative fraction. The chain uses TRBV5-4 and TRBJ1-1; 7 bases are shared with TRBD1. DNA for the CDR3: TGTGCCAGCAGCTTGGAAGGGGGCGGTCGGATAGCTTTCTTT. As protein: CASSLEGGGRIAFF. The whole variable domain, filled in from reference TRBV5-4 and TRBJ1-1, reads ETGVTQSPTHLIKTRGQQVTLRCSSQSGHNTVSWYQQALGQGPQFIFQYYREEENGRGNFPPRFSGLQFPNYSSELNVNALELDDSALYLCASSLEGGGRIAFFGQGTRLTVV.